What follows describes a single TCR beta chain. The antigen is unknown. These data come from a study of cytomegalovirus exposure and HLA in healthy donors. The study's findings and limits: Later work associated fewer than 20,000 TCR beta sequences with HLA alleles at 0.05 false discovery rate. Cytomegalovirus status was reportedly diagnosed by the classifier with high specificity and sensitivity.

V dropped 5 bases and J dropped 1; count of bases not matched to a gene: 3. Germline CDR1 and CDR2: LNHDA and SQIVND (reference sequence). The CDR3 spans 16 residues. 13 Jbeta primers and 60 Vbeta primers were used for the PCR. Method: immunoSEQ multiplex PCR; TCRdb's copy keeps in-frame clones and lacks some. Of roughly 100,000 clones in the sample, more than 80% are singletons; the top ten hold approximately 6.1%. The chain is built from TRBV19 and TRBJ2-5; 14 nucleotides agree with TRBD2. The sequenced sample was PBMCs. The sequence was collected from a man aged 18 to 30 in good health and CMV-seronegative. The CDR3 reads CASSRLAGGTQETQYF. DNA for the CDR3: TGTGCCAGTAGTCGACTAGCGGGAGGGACCCAAGAGACCCAGTACTTC.